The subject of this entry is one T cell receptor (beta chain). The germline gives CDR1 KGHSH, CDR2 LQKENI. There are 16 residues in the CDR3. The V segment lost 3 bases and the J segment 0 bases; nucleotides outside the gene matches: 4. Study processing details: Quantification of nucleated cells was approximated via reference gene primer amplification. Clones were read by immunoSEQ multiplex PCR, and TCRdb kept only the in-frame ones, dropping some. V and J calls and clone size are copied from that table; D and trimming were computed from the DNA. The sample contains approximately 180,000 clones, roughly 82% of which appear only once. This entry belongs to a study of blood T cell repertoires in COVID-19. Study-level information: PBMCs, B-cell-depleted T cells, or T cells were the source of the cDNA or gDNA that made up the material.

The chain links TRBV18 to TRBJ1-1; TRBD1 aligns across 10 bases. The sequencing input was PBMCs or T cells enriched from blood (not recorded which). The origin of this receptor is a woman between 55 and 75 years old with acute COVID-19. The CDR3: CASSPGQGGMNTEAFF. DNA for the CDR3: TGTGCCAGCTCACCCGGACAGGGGGGTATGAACACTGAAGCTTTCTTT.